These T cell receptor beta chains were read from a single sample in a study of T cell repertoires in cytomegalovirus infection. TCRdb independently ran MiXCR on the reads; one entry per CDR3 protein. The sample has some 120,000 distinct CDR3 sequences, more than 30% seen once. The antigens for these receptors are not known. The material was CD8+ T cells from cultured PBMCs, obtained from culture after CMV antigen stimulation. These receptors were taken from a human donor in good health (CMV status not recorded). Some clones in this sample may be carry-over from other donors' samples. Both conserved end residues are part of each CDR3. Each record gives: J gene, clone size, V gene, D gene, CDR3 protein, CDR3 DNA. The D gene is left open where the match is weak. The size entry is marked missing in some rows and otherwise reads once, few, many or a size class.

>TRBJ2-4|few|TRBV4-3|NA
CAVGPGAKNIQYF
TGCGCCGTGGGGCCGGGAGCCAAAAACATTCAGTACTTC
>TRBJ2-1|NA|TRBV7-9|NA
CASSSRAWKYNEQFF
TGTGCCAGCAGCTCCAGGGCATGGAAATACAATGAGCAGTTCTTC
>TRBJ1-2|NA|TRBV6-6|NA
CASRTGTNYGYTF
TGTGCCAGCAGAACCGGGACTAACTATGGCTACACCTTC
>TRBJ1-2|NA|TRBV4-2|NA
CASSQDPQGVNYGYTF
TGTGCCAGCAGCCAAGATCCCCAGGGTGTTAACTATGGCTACACCTTC
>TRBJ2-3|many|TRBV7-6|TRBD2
CASSLRAGVSTDTQYF
TGTGCCAGCAGCCTGAGGGCGGGGGTTAGCACAGATACGCAGTATTTT
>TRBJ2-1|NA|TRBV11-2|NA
CASSLGGGPPYNEQFF
TGTGCCAGCAGCTTAGGAGGGGGGCCACCCTACAATGAGCAGTTCTTC
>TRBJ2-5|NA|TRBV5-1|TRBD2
CASSGVGGGVQETQYF
TGCGCCAGCAGCGGAGTGGGGGGGGGGGTCCAAGAGACCCAGTACTTC
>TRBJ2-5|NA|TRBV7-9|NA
CASSGFAGTPAYETQYF
TGTGCCAGCAGCGGATTCGCCGGGACCCCTGCTTACGAGACCCAGTACTTC
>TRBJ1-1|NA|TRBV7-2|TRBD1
CASRSTGGAVAFF
TGTGCCAGCAGGTCGACAGGGGGCGCTGTGGCTTTCTTT
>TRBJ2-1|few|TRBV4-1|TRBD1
CASSLGTGWNEQFF
TGCGCCAGCAGCCTCGGGACAGGTTGGAATGAGCAGTTCTTC
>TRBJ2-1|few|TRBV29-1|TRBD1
CSAAGSGQGEGYNEQFF
TGCAGCGCCGCTGGGTCGGGACAGGGGGAGGGGTACAATGAGCAGTTCTTC
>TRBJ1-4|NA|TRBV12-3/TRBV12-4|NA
CASSLGGQGNEKLFF
TGTGCCAGCAGTTTGGGGGGGCAGGGTAATGAAAAACTGTTTTTT
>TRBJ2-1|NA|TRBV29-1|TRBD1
CSVEGRGKYNEQFF
TGCAGCGTTGAGGGCAGGGGGAAGTACAATGAGCAGTTCTTC
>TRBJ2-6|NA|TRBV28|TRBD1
CTSRPLTGQGAHGANVLTF
TGTACCAGCAGACCACTGACGGGACAGGGGGCGCATGGGGCCAACGTCCTGACTTTC
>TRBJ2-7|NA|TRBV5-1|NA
CASSFEGTYEQYF
TGCGCCAGCAGCTTTGAGGGAACCTACGAGCAGTACTTC
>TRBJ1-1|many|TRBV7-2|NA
CASSLVNSEAFF
TGTGCCAGCAGCTTAGTAAACAGTGAAGCTTTCTTT
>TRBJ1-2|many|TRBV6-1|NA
CASRWGVGRGYTF
TGTGCCAGCAGATGGGGAGTCGGGCGAGGCTACACCTTC
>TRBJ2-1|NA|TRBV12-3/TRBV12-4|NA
CASSLSPGYNEQFF
TGTGCCAGCAGTTTGTCGCCAGGCTACAATGAGCAGTTCTTC
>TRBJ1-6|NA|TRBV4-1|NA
CASSQVAAGPNSPLHF
TGCGCCAGCAGCCAAGTGGCGGCAGGCCCCAATTCACCCCTCCACTTT
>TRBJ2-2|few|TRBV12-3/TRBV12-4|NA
CASLRRGRTGELFF
TGTGCCAGCCTCCGGAGGGGTAGGACCGGGGAGCTGTTTTTT
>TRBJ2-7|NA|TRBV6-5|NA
CASSYSKTYYEQYF
TGTGCCAGCAGTTACTCTAAGACCTATTACGAGCAGTACTTC
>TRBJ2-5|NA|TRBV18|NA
CASSPPRDQETQYF
TGTGCCAGCTCACCACCGCGGGATCAAGAGACCCAGTACTTC
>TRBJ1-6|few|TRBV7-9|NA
CASSLVVLNSPLHF
TGTGCCAGCAGCTTAGTAGTTCTAAATTCACCCCTCCACTTT
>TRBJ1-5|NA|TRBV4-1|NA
CASSQAWGTDNQPQHF
TGCGCCAGCAGCCAAGCATGGGGGACGGACAATCAGCCCCAGCATTTT
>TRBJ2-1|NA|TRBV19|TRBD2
CASSILRGGAEQFF
TGTGCCAGTAGTATACTTCGGGGGGGCGCTGAGCAGTTCTTC
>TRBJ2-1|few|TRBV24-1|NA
CATSEAGSSYNEQFF
TGTGCCACCAGTGAGGCGGGAAGCTCCTACAATGAGCAGTTCTTC
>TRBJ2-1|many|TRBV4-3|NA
CASSQLSWTEGNEQFF
TGCGCCAGCAGCCAATTATCTTGGACAGAGGGCAATGAGCAGTTCTTC
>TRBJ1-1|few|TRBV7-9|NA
CASSSGGGAREAFF
TGTGCCAGCAGCTCAGGTGGGGGGGCCAGGGAAGCTTTCTTT
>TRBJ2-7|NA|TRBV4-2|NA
CASSQEGQGLGVYEQYF
TGTGCCAGCAGCCAAGAGGGGCAGGGCTTGGGGGTCTACGAGCAGTACTTC
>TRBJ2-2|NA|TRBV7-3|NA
CASSFREGLNTGGLFF
TGTGCCAGCAGCTTTCGAGAAGGCCTTAACACCGGGGGGCTGTTTTTT
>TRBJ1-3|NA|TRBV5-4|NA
CASSMQGWENTIYF
TGTGCCAGCAGCATGCAGGGGTGGGAAAACACCATATATTTT
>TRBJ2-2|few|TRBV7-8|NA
CASSLGGGNTGELFF
TGTGCCAGCAGCTTAGGAGGGGGAAACACCGGGGAGCTGTTTTTT
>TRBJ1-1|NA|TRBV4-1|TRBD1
CASSVGTDTEAFF
TGCGCCAGCAGCGTGGGGACAGACACTGAAGCTTTCTTT
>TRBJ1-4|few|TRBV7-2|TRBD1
CASSPGGAAFEKLFF
TGTGCCAGCAGCCCAGGGGGGGCAGCGTTTGAAAAACTGTTTTTT
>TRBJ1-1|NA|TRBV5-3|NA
CASSPNPTGARTEAFF
TGTGCCAGCAGCCCGAACCCAACAGGAGCACGCACTGAAGCTTTCTTT
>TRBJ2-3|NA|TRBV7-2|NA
CACRHTRSSTDTQYF
TGTGCCTGCAGACACACAAGGTCTAGCACAGATACGCAGTATTTT
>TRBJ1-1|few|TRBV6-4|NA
CASSDSRGRVLGGLNTEAFF
TGTGCCAGCAGTGACTCGAGAGGGAGGGTACTGGGGGGGTTGAACACTGAAGCTTTCTTT
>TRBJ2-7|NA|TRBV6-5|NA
CASRPLSIGRGHLRSYEQYF
TGTGCCAGCAGACCATTATCAATAGGTCGTGGACACCTCCGCTCCTACGAGCAGTACTTC
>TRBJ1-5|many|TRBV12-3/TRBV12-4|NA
CASSSSTGNQPQHF
TGTGCCAGCAGTTCCTCGACGGGCAATCAGCCCCAGCATTTT
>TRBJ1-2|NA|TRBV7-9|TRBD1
CASSKGQSGLGYTF
TGTGCCAGCAGCAAGGGACAGTCGGGCCTTGGCTACACCTTC
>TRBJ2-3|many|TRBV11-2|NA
CASSSSGGGQKDTQYF
TGTGCCAGCAGCTCTTCAGGGGGGGGGCAGAAAGATACGCAGTATTTT
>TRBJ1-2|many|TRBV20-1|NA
CSARIIKQPYGYTF
TGCAGTGCTAGAATAATAAAACAGCCCTATGGCTACACCTTC
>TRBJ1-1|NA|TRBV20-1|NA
CSASANTEAFF
TGCAGTGCTTCGGCGAACACTGAAGCTTTCTTT
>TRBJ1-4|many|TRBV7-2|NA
CASSPRDTEKLFF
TGTGCCAGCAGCCCTCGCGACACAGAAAAACTGTTTTTT
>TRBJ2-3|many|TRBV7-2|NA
CASSLVRWRASTDTQYF
TGTGCCAGCAGCTTAGTCCGGTGGAGGGCTAGCACAGATACGCAGTATTTT